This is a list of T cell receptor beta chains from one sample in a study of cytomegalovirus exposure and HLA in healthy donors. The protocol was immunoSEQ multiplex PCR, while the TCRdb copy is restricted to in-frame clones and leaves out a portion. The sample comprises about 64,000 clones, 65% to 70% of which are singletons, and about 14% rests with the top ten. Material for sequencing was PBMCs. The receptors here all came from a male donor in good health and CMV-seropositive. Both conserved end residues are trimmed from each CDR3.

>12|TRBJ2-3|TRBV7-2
ASSLDTAADTQY
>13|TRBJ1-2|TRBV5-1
ASSLEAQGVYGYT
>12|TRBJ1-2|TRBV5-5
ASSLEQAGIGYT
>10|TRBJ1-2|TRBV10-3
AISGRGPGYT
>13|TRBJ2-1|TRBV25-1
ASSSQGARGNEQF
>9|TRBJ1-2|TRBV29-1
SVPGVYGYT
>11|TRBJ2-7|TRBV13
ASSRGRVNEQY
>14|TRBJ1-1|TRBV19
ASSTQQGIRGTEAF
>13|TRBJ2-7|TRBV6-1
ASSHRLAGAYEQY
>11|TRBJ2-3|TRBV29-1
SVVGGDKDTQY
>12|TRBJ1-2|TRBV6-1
ASSIGQGGYGYT
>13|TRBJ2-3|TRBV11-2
ASSLAAGGGDTQY
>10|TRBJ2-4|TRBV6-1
ASNEGAYIQY
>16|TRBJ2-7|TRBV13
ASSSRGTGGPGTYEQY
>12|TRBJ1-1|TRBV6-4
ASRLAPLNTEAF